This T cell receptor beta chain was profiled in a study of T cell responses to AZD1222 COVID-19 vaccine. Sequencing was performed with immunoSEQ multiplex PCR; in TCRdb, only in-frame clones are kept and a portion is missing. Counted here are around 99,000 clones, about 92% occurring once; the ten biggest clones make up over 7%. CDR1 and CDR2 from the germline V gene are SGHRS and YFSETQ. The CDR3 consists of 15 residues. The junction had 7 bases not matched to a gene; V was cut back by 1 base and J by 4 bases. The specimen comprised peripheral blood, sampled 28 days after the second AZD1222 dose. The rearrangement uses TRBV5-1 and TRBJ1-1, with 7 bases aligning to TRBD1. The origin of this receptor is an adult who received the AZD1222 COVID-19 vaccine. CDR3 region: CASSLNRQGGTEAFF. The CDR3 DNA follows: TGCGCCAGCAGCTTGAACCGACAGGGCGGCACTGAAGCTTTCTTT. The whole variable domain, remainder taken from reference TRBV5-1 and TRBJ1-1, is KAGVTQTPRYLIKTRGQQVTLSCSPISGHRSVSWYQQTPGQGLQFLFEYFSETQRNKGNFPGRFSGRQFSNSRSEMNVSTLELGDSALYLCASSLNRQGGTEAFFGQGTRLTVV.